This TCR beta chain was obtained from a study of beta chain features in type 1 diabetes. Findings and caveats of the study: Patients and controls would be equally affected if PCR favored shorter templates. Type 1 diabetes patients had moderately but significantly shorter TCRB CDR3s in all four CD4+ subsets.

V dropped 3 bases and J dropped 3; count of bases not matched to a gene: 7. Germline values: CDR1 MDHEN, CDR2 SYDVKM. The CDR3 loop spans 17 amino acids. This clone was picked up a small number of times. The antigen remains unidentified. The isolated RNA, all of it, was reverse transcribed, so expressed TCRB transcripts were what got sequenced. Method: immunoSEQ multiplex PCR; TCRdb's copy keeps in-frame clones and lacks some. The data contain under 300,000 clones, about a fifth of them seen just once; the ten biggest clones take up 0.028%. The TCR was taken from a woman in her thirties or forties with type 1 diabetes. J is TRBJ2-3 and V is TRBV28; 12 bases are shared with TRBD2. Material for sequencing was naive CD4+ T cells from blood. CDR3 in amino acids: CASSLPGTSGPTDTQYF. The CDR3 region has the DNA TGTGCCAGCAGTTTGCCCGGGACTAGCGGGCCTACAGATACGCAGTATTTT.